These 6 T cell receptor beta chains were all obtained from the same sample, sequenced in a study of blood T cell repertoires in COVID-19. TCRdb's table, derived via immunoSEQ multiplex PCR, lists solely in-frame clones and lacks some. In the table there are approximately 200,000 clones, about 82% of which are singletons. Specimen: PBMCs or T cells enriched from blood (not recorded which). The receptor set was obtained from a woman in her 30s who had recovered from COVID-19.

Written as DNA, the CDR3 is TGTGCCAGCAGCCAAGAGACAGGACAGAATCAGCCCCAGCATTTT. The encoded protein is CASSQETGQNQPQHF. V and J are TRBV7-6 and TRBJ1-5; D perhaps matches TRBD1 (6 bases). Germline CDR1 SGHVS, CDR2 FNYEAQ. V lost 5 bases and J 4 bases, leaving 15 bases between the germline ends. This CDR3 has 15 residues.

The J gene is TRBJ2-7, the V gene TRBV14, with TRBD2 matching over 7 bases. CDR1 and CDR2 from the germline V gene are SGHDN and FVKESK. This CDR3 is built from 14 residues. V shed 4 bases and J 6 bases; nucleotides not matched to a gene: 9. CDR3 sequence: CASSLGAGVLEQYF. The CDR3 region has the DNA TGTGCCAGCAGCCTAGGGGCGGGAGTCCTCGAGCAGTACTTC.

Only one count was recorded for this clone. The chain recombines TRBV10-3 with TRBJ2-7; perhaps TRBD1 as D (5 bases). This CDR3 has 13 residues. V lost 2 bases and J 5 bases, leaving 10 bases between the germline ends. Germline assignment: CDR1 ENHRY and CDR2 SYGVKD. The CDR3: CAISEGQQNEQYF. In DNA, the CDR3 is TGTGCCATCAGTGAGGGACAACAGAACGAGCAGTACTTC.

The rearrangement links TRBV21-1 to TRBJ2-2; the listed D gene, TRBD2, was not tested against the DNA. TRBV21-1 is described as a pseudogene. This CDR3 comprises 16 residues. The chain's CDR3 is CASSKVMRENTGELFF. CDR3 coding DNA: TGTGCCAGCAGCAAAGTGATGCGGGAGAACACCGGGGAGCTGTTTTTT.

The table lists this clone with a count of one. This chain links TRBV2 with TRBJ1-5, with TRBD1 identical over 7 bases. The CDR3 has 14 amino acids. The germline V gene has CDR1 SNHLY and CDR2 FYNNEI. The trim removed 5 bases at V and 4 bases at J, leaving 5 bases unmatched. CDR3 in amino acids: CASSTRQGNQPQHF. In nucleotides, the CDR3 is TGTGCCAGCAGTACCCGACAGGGAAATCAGCCCCAGCATTTT. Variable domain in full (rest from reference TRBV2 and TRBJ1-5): EPEVTQTPSHQVTQMGQEVILRCVPISNHLYFYWYRQILGQKVEFLVSFYNNEISEKSEIFDDQFSVERPDGSNFTLKIRSTKLEDSAMYFCASSTRQGNQPQHFGDGTRLSIL.

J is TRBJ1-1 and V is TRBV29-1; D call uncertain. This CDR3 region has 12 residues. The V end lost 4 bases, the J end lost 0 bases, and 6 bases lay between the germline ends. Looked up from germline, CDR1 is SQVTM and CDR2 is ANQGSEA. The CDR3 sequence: CSVARMNTEAFF. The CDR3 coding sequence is TGCAGCGTTGCCAGGATGAACACTGAAGCTTTCTTT.